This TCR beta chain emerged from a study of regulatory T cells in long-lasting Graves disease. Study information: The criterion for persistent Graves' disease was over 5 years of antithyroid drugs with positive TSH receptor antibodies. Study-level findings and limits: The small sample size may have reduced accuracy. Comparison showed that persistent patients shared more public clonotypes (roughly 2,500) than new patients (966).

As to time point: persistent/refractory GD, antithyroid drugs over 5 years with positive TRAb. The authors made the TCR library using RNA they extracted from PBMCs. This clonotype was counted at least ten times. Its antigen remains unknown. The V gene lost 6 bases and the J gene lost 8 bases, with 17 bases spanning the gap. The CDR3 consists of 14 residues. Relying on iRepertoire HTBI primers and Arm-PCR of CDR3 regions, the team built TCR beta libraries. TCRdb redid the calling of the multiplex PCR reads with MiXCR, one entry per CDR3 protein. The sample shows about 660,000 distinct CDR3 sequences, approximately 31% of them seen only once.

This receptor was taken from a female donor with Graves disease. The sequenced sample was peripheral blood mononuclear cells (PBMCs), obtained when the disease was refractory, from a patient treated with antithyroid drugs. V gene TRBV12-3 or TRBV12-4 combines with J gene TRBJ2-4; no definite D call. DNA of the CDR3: TGTGCCAGCAGAGCCTTGGGTTTTACGGACATTCAGTACTTC. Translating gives CASRALGFTDIQYF.